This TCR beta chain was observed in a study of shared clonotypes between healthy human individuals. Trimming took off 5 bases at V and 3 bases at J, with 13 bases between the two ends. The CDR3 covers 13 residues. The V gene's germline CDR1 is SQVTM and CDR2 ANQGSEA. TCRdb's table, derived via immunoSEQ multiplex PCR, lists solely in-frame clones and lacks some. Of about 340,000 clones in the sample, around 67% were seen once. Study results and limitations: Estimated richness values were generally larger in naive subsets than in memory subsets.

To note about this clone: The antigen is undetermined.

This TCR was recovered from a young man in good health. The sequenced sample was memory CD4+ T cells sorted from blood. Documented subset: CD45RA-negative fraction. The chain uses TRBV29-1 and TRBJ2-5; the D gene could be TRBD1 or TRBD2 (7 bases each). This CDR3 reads CSVRQGGEETQYF. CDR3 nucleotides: TGCAGCGTTAGACAGGGAGGGGAAGAGACCCAGTACTTC. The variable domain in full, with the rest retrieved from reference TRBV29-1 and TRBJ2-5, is SAVISQKPSRDICQRGTSLTIQCQVDSQVTMMFWYRQQPGQSLTLIATANQGSEATYESGFVIDKFPISRPNLTFSTLTVSNMSPEDSSIYLCSVRQGGEETQYFGPGTRLLVL.